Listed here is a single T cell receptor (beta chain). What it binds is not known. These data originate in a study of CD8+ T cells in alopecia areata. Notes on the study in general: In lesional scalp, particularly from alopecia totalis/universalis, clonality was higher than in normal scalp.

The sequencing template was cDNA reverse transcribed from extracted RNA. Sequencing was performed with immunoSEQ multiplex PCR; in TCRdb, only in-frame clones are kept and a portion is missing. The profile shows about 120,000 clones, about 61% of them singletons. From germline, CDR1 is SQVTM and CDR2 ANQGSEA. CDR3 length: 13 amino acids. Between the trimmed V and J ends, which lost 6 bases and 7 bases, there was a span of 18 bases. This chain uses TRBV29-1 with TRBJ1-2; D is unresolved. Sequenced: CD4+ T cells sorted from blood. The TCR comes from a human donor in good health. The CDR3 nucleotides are TGCAGCGTGGGCGAAACATCCTCGGTTGGCTACACCTTC. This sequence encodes CSVGETSSVGYTF.